The table lists the clone carrying this T cell receptor beta chain with a count of one. Its antigen is currently unknown. One end of the junction does not line up with germline, which may come from a read error. This record comes from a study of Tregs in tolerant kidney transplant recipients. Germline assignment: CDR1 SGDLS and CDR2 YYNGEE. The CDR3 contains 14 residues. The nonmyeloablative bone marrow transplants came from related graft donors, with transient mixed chimerism. Data came from immunoSEQ multiplex PCR; TCRdb stores just in-frame clones and leaves some out. The table includes roughly 52,000 clones, over 80% detected once. Points from the study as a whole: Findings come from small patient numbers and require larger validation. Biological reproducibility was not directly addressed in this study.

The sequence came from a human patient who received a combined kidney and bone marrow transplant. Some T cells may be supplied by the graft donor. This chain connects TRBV9 to TRBJ1-2; D is uncertain. The specimen comprised CD8+ T cells from blood (PBMCs), sampled 24 months after the transplant. CDR3 residues: CAGSVEIGGYGYTF. The CDR3 DNA reads TGTGCCGGCAGCGTAGAAATAGGCGGCTATGGCTACACCTTC. Looking up the rest from reference TRBV9 and TRBJ1-2 gives the full variable domain: DSGVTQTPKHLITATGQRVTLRCSPRSGDLSVYWYQQSLDQGLQFLIQYYNGEERAKGNILERFSAQQFPDLHSELNLSSLELGDSALYFCAGSVEIGGYGYTFGSGTRLTVV.